This TCR beta chain originates from a study of blood T cell repertoires in COVID-19. Study summary: Material from acute and convalescent COVID-19 was sourced from the United States, Italy and Spain. Sample material is recorded as cDNA or gDNA derived from T cells, B-cell-depleted T cells, or PBMCs.

In the authors' workflow: Estimation of nucleated cell counts was performed using reference gene primer amplification. Here immunoSEQ multiplex PCR was the method, and the copy in TCRdb shows in-frame clones only, minus some. The D gene and trimming were derived from the DNA, and the V and J assignments and clone size from that table. The sample yields approximately 100,000 clones, approximately 86% seen once. This receptor was identified in a woman in her fifties or sixties with acute or convalescent COVID-19. The sample was peripheral blood.

In DNA form, the CDR3 reads TGTGCCAGCAGCCCGGAGGGCCCGGGCACCGGGGAGCTGTTTTTT. Encoded protein: CASSPEGPGTGELFF. J is TRBJ2-2 and V is TRBV7-2; D possibly corresponds to TRBD2 (6 bases). Trimming stripped 5 bases from V and 4 bases from J, with 14 bases between. Germline CDR1 SGHTA, CDR2 FQGNSA. CDR3 length: 15 residues.